These 5 T cell receptor beta chains share one sample of origin, sequenced in a study of OX40 agonist ivuxolimab in advanced cancers. Sequencing was performed with immunoSEQ multiplex PCR; in TCRdb, only in-frame clones are kept and a portion is missing. The data hold around 53,000 clones, with approximately 86% observed a single time. The sequenced sample was CD4+ or CD8+ T cells sorted from blood, obtained in a trial of the OX40 agonist ivuxolimab. All receptors come from an adult with an advanced solid tumor such as melanoma, head and neck, liver or kidney cancer.

This sequence joins TRBV19 and TRBJ2-7; TRBD1 might be the D (5 bases). V was cut by 7 bases and J by 0 bases, with 13 bases left in between. The germline gives CDR1 LNHDA, CDR2 SQIVND (reference sequence). The length of the CDR3 is 14 residues. Here the CDR3 reads CASTATVSSYEQYF. CDR3 DNA sequence: TGTGCCAGTACCGCGACAGTTAGCTCCTACGAGCAGTACTTC.

This clone was detected once. The chain uses TRBV5-1 and TRBJ1-1; weak D call: TRBD1 (5 bases). Trimming shortened V by 3 bases and J by 1 base, and 13 bases separated the two germline ends. CDR1 and CDR2 (germline): SGHRS, YFSETQ. The CDR3 is 15 amino acids. Written as DNA, the CDR3 is TGCGCCAGCAGCTCTAACGTGCAGGGGAACACTGAAGCTTTCTTT. Protein product: CASSSNVQGNTEAFF.

The rearrangement uses TRBV5-6 and TRBJ1-2; D gene unclear. The CDR3 loop spans 12 amino acids. V was shortened by 1 base and J by 7 bases, with 8 bases between the two germline ends. Germline CDR1 reads SGHDT; CDR2 reads YYEEEE. In DNA form, the CDR3 reads TGTGCCAGCAGCTTGAGACGCGGTGGCTACACCTTC. Protein: CASSLRRGGYTF.

The table lists this clone with a few counts. The rearrangement joins TRBV5-1 to TRBJ2-2; 9 bases align to TRBD1. Germline CDR1 and CDR2: SGHRS and YFSETQ. The CDR3 has 16 residues. Unmatched junction bases numbered 7, after V lost 2 bases and J lost 5 bases. CDR3 sequence reads: CASSFLPGTGTGELFF. The CDR3 coding sequence is TGCGCCAGCAGCTTCCTGCCCGGGACAGGGACCGGGGAGCTGTTTTTT.

This clone was counted between two and nine times. The chain recombines TRBV11-3 with TRBJ1-6, with 9 bases lining up with TRBD1. Germline lookup yields CDR1 SGHNT and CDR2 YENEEA. V was pared by 5 bases and J by 7 bases, with 6 bases of the junction left unmatched. CDR3 length equals 15 residues. The CDR3 region has the DNA TGTGCCAGCAGCCGGCCGACAGGGGGAAATTCACCCCTCCACTTT. Encoded protein: CASSRPTGGNSPLHF.